The present T cell receptor (beta chain) was sequenced within a study of cytomegalovirus exposure and HLA in healthy donors. Study-level information: The study's early data release held roughly 90 million unique TCRs from HLA-typed donors. Most genotyped donors, 81% of 398, had Caucasian-associated genetic ancestry.

Use of 60 Vbeta and 13 Jbeta primers characterized the PCR. Method: immunoSEQ multiplex PCR; TCRdb's copy keeps in-frame clones and lacks some. Here the sample spans roughly 180,000 clones, around 79% being singletons. Regarding the study as a whole: Cytomegalovirus-associated status was assigned to approximately 160 TCR beta chains.

There are 14 residues in the CDR3. Trimming took off 6 bases at V and 2 bases at J, with 12 bases between the two ends. Germline V gene sequence: CDR1 MNHEY, CDR2 SVGAGI. Points on this clone: The antigen remains unidentified.

This clonotype was sampled from a man aged 50 to 60 in good health and CMV-seropositive. The chain joins TRBV6-5 to TRBJ2-3; D is uncertain. Sequenced: PBMCs. DNA of the CDR3: TGTGCCAGCAGAGCCTCCGCTCTCACAGATACGCAGTATTTT. This encodes CASRASALTDTQYF.